This entry is about one T cell receptor (beta chain). TCRdb re-analyzed the 5' RACE reads; it lists each CDR3 protein once, without DNA. The data show over 120,000 distinct CDR3 sequences, and the top ten clones hold about 1.2%. The CDR3 contains 18 residues. CDR1 MGHRA and CDR2 YSYEKL come from the germline V gene. The sample belongs to a study of monozygotic twins with inflammatory bowel disease. Source material: blood. This TCR derives from a human donor with ulcerative colitis or Crohn's disease, or a healthy co-twin of an affected twin (not recorded which). The chain carries TRBV4-1 and TRBJ1-5; TCRdb selects TRBD1, and the lack of DNA leaves this call unchecked. The chain's CDR3 is CASSLFYEQGNSNQPQHF.